This entry concerns a single T cell receptor (beta chain). The data stem from a study of tumor-infiltrating lymphocytes in primary liver carcinoma. Study context: Patients diagnosed with primary liver carcinoma received treatment through surgical resection.

Trimming removed 3 bases from V and 4 bases from J; junction bases left unmatched: 1. Per germline, CDR1 SGHAT and CDR2 FQDESV (reference sequence). The CDR3 loop spans 14 amino acids. Blood RNA originated from unsorted whole blood, with germline DNA additionally extracted. Researchers generated TCR beta cDNA from about 500 ng of total RNA, relying on a constant-region primer. Libraries of TCR beta came from three nested multiplex PCR rounds with slightly modified ARM-PCR. With TRBV1-TRBV30 forward primers and a C-beta reverse primer, the first two PCR rounds were run for nine to eleven cycles each. TCRdb itself ran the multiplex PCR reads through MiXCR, one entry per CDR3 protein. The repertoire holds approximately 330,000 distinct CDR3 sequences, with approximately 64% as singletons.

The sample comprised peripheral blood. This sequence originates from a man between 35 and 55 years old with primary liver carcinoma and hepatitis B virus infection. The chain recombines TRBV11-1 with TRBJ2-7, with 12 bases fitting TRBD2. CDR3 DNA sequence: TGTGCCAGCAGCTTGACTAGCGGGAGATACGAGCAGTACTTC. It encodes CASSLTSGRYEQYF.